The present TCR beta chain was sequenced within a study of cytomegalovirus exposure and HLA in healthy donors. Researchers ran the PCR with 60 Vbeta and 13 Jbeta primers. Sequencing was performed with immunoSEQ multiplex PCR; in TCRdb, only in-frame clones are kept and a portion is missing. The table records 200,000 or so clones, 79% of them present only once. This clone occurred once. Germline CDR1 reads LNHNV; CDR2 reads YYDKDF (reference sequence). Trimming cost V 0 bases and J 6 bases, with 27 bases left between them. The CDR3 loop spans 19 amino acids. V is TRBV15 and J is TRBJ2-7, with D possibly matching TRBD2 (6 bases). The sample was PBMCs. The origin of this receptor is a middle-aged man in good health and CMV-seronegative. The CDR3 DNA sequence: TGTGCCACCAGCAGAGATCGGGCAGGGAGGTGGAAAATTCCGAGCGAGCAGTACTTC. Encoded protein: CATSRDRAGRWKIPSEQYF.